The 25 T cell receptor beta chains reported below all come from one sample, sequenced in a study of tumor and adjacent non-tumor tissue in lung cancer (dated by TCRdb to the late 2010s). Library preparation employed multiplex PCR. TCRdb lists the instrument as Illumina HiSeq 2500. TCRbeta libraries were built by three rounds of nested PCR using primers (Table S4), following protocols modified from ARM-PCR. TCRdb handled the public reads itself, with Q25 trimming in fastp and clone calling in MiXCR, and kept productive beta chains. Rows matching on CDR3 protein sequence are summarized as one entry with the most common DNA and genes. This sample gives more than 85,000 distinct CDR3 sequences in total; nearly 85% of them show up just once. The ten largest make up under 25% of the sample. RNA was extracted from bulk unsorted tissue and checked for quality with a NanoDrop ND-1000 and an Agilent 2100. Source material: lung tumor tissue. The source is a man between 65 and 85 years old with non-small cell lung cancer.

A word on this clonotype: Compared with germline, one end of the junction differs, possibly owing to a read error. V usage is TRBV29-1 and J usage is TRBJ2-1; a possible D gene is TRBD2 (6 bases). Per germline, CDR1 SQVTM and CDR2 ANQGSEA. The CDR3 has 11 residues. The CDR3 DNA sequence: TGCTGCGGGGACGGGGTCAATAAGCAGTTCTTC. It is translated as CCGDGVNKQFF.

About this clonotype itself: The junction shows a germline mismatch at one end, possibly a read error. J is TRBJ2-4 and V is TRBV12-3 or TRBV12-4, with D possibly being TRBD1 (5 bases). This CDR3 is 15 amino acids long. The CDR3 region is CVSTSTDSSSNIQYF. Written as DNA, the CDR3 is TGTGTCAGCACTTCAACCGACAGCTCATCAAACATTCAGTACTTC.

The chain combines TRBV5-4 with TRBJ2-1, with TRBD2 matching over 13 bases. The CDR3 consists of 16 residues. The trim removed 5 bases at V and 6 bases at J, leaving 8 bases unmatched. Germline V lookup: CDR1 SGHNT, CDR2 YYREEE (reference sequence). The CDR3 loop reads CASSLGLAGDINEQFF. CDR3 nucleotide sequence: TGTGCCAGCAGTTTAGGACTAGCGGGGGATATCAATGAGCAGTTCTTC.

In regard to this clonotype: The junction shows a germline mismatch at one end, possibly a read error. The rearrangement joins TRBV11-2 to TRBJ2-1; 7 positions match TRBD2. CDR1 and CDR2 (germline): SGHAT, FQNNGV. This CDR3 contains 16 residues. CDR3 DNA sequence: TGTGCCAGCAGCTTAGGATTCGGGAGGACCTACAATAAGCAGTTCTTC. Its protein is CASSLGFGRTYNKQFF.

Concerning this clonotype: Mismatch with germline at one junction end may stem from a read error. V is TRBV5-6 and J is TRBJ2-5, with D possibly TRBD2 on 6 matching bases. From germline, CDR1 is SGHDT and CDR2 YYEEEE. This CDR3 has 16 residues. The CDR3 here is CASSLNGRGPRETPYF. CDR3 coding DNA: TGTGCCAGCAGCCTGAACGGACGGGGACCTCGGGAGACCCCGTATTTT.

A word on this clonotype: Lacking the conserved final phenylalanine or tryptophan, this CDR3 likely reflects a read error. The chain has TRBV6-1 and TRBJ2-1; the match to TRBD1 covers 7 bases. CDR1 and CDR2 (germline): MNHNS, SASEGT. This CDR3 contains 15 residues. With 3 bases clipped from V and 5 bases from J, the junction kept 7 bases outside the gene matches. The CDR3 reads CASSDTGQLNNEQFL. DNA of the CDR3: TGTGCCAGCAGTGACACGGGACAGCTAAACAATGAGCAGTTCTTA.

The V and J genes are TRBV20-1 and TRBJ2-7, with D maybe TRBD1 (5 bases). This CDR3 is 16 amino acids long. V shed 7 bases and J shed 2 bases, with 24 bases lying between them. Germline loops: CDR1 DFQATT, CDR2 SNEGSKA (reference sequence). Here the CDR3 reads CSDRNPSWGGTYEQYF. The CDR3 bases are TGCAGTGATAGGAATCCGTCCTGGGGCGGTACCTACGAGCAGTACTTC.

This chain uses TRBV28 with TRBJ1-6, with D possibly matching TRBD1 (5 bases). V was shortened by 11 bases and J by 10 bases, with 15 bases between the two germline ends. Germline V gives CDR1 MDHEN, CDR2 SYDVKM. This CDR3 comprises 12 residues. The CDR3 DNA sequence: TGTGCCTGGGGGATAGGGAGGTCACCCCTCCACTTT. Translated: CAWGIGRSPLHF.

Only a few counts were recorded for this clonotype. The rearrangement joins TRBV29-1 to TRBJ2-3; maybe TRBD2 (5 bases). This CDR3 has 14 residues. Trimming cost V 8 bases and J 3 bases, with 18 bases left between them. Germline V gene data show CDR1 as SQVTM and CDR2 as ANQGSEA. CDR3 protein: CSSEGIGSTDTQYF. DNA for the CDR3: TGCAGCTCTGAGGGTATTGGGAGTACAGATACGCAGTATTTT.

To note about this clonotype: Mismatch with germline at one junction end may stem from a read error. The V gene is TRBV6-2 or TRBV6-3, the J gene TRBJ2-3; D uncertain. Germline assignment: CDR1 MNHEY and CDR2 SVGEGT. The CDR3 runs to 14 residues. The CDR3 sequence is CASKDRTSTYTQYF. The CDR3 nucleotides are TGTGCCAGCAAGGATCGGACGAGCACATATACGCAGTATTTT.

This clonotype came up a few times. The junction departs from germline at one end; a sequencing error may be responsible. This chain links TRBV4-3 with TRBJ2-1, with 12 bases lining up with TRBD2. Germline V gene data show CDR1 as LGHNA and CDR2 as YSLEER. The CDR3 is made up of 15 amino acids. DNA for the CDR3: TGCGCGAGCAGCCCCCTTCTAGCGGGAGGGCAGGTGCAGTTCTTC. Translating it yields CASSPLLAGGQVQFF.

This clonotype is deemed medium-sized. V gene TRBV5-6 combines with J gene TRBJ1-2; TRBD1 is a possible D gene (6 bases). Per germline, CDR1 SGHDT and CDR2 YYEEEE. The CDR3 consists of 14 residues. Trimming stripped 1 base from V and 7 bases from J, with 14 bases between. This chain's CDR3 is CASSLIGQQGGYTF. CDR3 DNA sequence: TGTGCCAGCAGCTTGATCGGACAGCAGGGTGGCTACACCTTC.

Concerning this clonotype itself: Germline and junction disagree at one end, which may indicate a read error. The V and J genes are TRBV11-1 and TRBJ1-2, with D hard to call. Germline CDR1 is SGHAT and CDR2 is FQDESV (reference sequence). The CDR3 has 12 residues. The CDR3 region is CACSSYRYGYAF. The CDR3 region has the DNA TGTGCCTGCAGCTCATACAGATATGGCTACGCCTTC.

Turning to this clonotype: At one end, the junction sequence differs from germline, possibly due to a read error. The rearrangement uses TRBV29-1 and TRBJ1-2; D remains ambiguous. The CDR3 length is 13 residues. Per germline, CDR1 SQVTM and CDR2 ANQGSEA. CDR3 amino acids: CRAYFLQNYVYTF. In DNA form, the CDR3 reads TGCAGGGCTTACTTTCTACAGAACTATGTCTACACCTTC.

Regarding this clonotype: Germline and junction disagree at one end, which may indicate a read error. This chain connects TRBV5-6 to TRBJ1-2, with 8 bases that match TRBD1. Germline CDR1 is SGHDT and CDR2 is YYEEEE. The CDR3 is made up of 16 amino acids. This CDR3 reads CANSDRTGLQYVGYSF. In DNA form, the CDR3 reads TGTGCCAACAGTGATCGGACAGGGTTGCAGTATGTAGGCTACAGCTTC.

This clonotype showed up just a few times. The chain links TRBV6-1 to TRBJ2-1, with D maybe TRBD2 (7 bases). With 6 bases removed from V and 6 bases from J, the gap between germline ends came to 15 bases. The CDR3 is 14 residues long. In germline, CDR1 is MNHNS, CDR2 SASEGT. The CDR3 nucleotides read TGTGCCAGCAGGCGGAGGGGGGGCCTCAATGAGCAGTTCTTC. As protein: CASRRRGGLNEQFF.

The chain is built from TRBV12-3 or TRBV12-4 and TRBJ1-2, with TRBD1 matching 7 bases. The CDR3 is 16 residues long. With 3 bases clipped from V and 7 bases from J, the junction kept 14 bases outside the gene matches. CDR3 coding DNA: TGTGCCAGCAGTTTCCGGGACAGTGAGACTACCTGTGGCTACACCTTC. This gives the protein CASSFRDSETTCGYTF.

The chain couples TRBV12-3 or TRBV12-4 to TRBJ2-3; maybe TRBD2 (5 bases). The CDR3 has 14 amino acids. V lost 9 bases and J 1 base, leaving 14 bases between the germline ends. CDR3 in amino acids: CARRSGGCTDTQYF. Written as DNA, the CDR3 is TGTGCCAGGAGGAGCGGTGGGTGCACAGATACGCAGTATTTT.

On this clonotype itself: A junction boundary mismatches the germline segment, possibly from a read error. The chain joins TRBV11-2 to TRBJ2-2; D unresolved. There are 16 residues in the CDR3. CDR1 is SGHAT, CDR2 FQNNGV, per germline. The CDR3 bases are TGTGCCAGTAGCTTAGTGGGCACAGAGGTTGCCGGGCAGCTGTTTTTT. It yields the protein CASSLVGTEVAGQLFF.

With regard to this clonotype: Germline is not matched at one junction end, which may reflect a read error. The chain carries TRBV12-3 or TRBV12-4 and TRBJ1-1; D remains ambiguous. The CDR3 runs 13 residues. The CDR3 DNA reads TGTGCCAGCGGTTTACGGGATACACAGAAAGCTTTCTTT. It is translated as CASGLRDTQKAFF.

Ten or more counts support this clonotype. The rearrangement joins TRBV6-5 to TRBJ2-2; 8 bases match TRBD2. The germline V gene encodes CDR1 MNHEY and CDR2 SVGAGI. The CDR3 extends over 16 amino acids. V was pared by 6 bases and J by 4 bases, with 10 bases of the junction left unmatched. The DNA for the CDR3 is TGTGCCAGCAGGTCTCGCTCGGCGGGAGGCACCGGGGAGCTGTTTTTT. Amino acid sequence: CASRSRSAGGTGELFF.

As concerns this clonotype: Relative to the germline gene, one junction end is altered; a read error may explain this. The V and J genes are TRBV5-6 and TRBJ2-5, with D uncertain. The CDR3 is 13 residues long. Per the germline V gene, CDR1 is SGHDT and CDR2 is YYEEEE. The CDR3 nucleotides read TGTGCTAGCAGCCCGAGGTCGTGGGAGACCCAGTACTTC. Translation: CASSPRSWETQYF.

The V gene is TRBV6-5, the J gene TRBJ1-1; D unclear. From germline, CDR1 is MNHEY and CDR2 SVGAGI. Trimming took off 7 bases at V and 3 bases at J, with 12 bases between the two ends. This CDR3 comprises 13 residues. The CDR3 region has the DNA TGTGCCAGCAATGCAGGTGTTGACACTGAAGCTTTCTTT. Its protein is CASNAGVDTEAFF.

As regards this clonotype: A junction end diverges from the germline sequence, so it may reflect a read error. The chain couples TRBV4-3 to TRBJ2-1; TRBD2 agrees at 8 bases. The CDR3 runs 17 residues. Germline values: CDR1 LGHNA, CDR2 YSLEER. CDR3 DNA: TGCGCCACCAGCCAAAACCCAGCGGGAGCTGAATACTATGAGCAGTTCTTC. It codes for CATSQNPAGAEYYEQFF.

The chain's CDR3 is CAISDVTDTQYF. The CDR3 bases are TGTGCCATCAGTGACGTCACAGATACGCAGTATTTT. The chain has TRBV10-3 and TRBJ2-3, with D uncertain. V dropped 3 bases and J dropped 2 bases, with 3 bases sitting between them. The CDR3 sequence is 12 residues long. Looked up from germline, CDR1 is ENHRY and CDR2 is SYGVKD.